This T cell receptor (beta chain) stems from a study of T cell repertoires in cytomegalovirus infection. Study-wide background: Public TCR beta signatures provided an indication of both CMV infection and a matching HLA type. Overall study findings and caveats: The response measured ex vivo was dominated by TCR beta clonotypes (HLA-C-restricted and CMV-specific). Totalled public TCR beta family frequency picked out people who carried CMV plus the relevant HLA.

As for this clonotype: Its antigen is currently unknown.

TCRdb recomputed calls from the reads with MiXCR, one row per CDR3 protein. This sample has approximately 200,000 distinct CDR3 sequences, with over 25% found just once. V lost 0 bases and J 3 bases, leaving 9 bases between the germline ends. This CDR3 has 14 residues. Germline V gene lookup returns CDR1 DFQATT and CDR2 SNEGSKA (reference sequence). The sequence was obtained from a human donor in good health (CMV status not recorded). Some clones in this sample may be carry-over from other donors' samples. J is TRBJ1-5 and V is TRBV20-1; the D is unclear. What was sequenced was PBMCs. Here the CDR3 DNA reads TGCAGTGCTAGAGAAGTCGGTAACAATCAGCCCCAGCATTTT. As protein: CSAREVGNNQPQHF.